A selection of T cell receptor beta chains follows, all from one sample in a study of T cells in Graves' hyperthyroidism and ophthalmopathy. Using its own MiXCR run on the multiplex PCR reads, TCRdb lists one record per CDR3 protein. The table includes 400,000 to 500,000 distinct CDR3 sequences, under 15% detected once. Sequenced material: blood. The receptors derive from a woman in her late teens or twenties with Graves' hyperthyroidism. The CDR3 runs from the conserved cysteine through the conserved F or W. Each record gives: V gene, J gene, CDR3 length, D gene, clone size, CDR3 protein, CDR3 DNA. The D gene is left open where the match is weak. Where a row states a size, it is once, few, many or the class of an expanded clone; other rows omit it.

v_gene: TRBV18
j_gene: TRBJ1-4
len: 12
d_gene: -
abundance: many
CDR3aa: CASSPVGEKLFF
CDR3nt: TGTGCCAGCTCACCAGTAGGTGAAAAACTGTTTTTT

v_gene: TRBV9
j_gene: TRBJ2-5
len: 14
d_gene: -
abundance: many
CDR3aa: CASSVDTAQETQYF
CDR3nt: TGTGCCAGCAGCGTTGACACAGCCCAAGAGACCCAGTACTTC

v_gene: TRBV7-3
j_gene: TRBJ2-1
len: 17
d_gene: -
abundance: many
CDR3aa: CASSARDGLRNYNEQFF
CDR3nt: TGTGCCAGCAGCGCCCGGGACGGACTACGGAATTACAATGAGCAGTTCTTC

v_gene: TRBV9
j_gene: TRBJ1-2
len: 15
d_gene: -
abundance: many
CDR3aa: CASSVERGTSYGYTF
CDR3nt: TGTGCCAGCAGCGTAGAAAGGGGAACGAGCTATGGCTACACCTTC

v_gene: TRBV3-1
j_gene: TRBJ1-1
len: 17
d_gene: -
abundance: many
CDR3aa: CASSQRARGKSYTEAFF
CDR3nt: TGTGCCAGCAGCCAACGGGCCCGCGGGAAGTCGTACACTGAAGCTTTCTTT

v_gene: TRBV6-1
j_gene: TRBJ1-6
len: 19
d_gene: -
abundance: few
CDR3aa: CASSERQAALSSYNSPLHF
CDR3nt: TGTGCCAGCAGTGAACGCCAAGCAGCGTTGAGCTCCTATAATTCACCCCTCCACTTT

v_gene: TRBV18
j_gene: TRBJ1-4
len: 16
d_gene: -
abundance: many
CDR3aa: CASSLSGGRRIEKLFF
CDR3nt: TGTGCCAGCTCGCTGTCGGGGGGCAGACGGATTGAAAAACTGTTTTTT

v_gene: TRBV18
j_gene: TRBJ2-5
len: 13
d_gene: TRBD2
abundance: many
CDR3aa: CASSAGVVETQYF
CDR3nt: TGTGCCAGCTCAGCGGGAGTGGTTGAGACCCAGTACTTC

v_gene: TRBV2
j_gene: TRBJ2-3
len: 15
d_gene: -
abundance: -
CDR3aa: CASSPRASRTDTQYF
CDR3nt: TGTGCCAGCAGTCCTCGGGCGTCTCGGACAGATACGCAGTATTTT

v_gene: TRBV19
j_gene: TRBJ1-1
len: 15
d_gene: -
abundance: -
CDR3aa: CASDPNRDLPQHAFF
CDR3nt: TGTGCCAGTGATCCCAATCGGGATCTCCCCCAACATGCTTTCTTT

v_gene: TRBV19
j_gene: TRBJ2-2
len: 16
d_gene: TRBD2
abundance: few
CDR3aa: CASWDFSGANTGELFF
CDR3nt: TGTGCCAGTTGGGACTTTAGCGGGGCGAACACCGGGGAGCTGTTTTTT

v_gene: TRBV20-1
j_gene: TRBJ2-1
len: 14
d_gene: TRBD2
abundance: few
CDR3aa: CSARGGLGYNEQFF
CDR3nt: TGCAGTGCTAGAGGGGGACTAGGATACAATGAGCAGTTCTTC

v_gene: TRBV27
j_gene: TRBJ2-2
len: 21
d_gene: TRBD1
abundance: many
CDR3aa: CASSQDTDRQGAGMDTGELFF
CDR3nt: TGTGCCAGCAGTCAAGATACGGATCGACAGGGGGCCGGAATGGACACCGGGGAGCTGTTTTTT

v_gene: TRBV5-1
j_gene: TRBJ1-2
len: 14
d_gene: TRBD1
abundance: -
CDR3aa: CASSGRDRDYGYTF
CDR3nt: TGCGCCAGCAGCGGCCGGGACAGGGACTATGGCTACACCTTC

v_gene: TRBV30
j_gene: TRBJ1-1
len: 12
d_gene: -
abundance: few
CDR3aa: CAWSAMNTEAFF
CDR3nt: TGTGCCTGGAGTGCGATGAACACTGAAGCTTTCTTT

v_gene: TRBV12-3/TRBV12-4
j_gene: TRBJ1-3
len: 16
d_gene: -
abundance: many
CDR3aa: CASSSDGANSGNTIYF
CDR3nt: TGTGCCAGCAGTTCAGACGGCGCCAACTCTGGAAACACCATATATTTT

v_gene: TRBV7-3
j_gene: TRBJ2-1
len: 15
d_gene: TRBD2
abundance: many
CDR3aa: CASSRAGGTNNEQFF
CDR3nt: TGTGCCAGCAGCCGAGCGGGAGGGACGAACAATGAGCAGTTCTTC

v_gene: TRBV24-1
j_gene: TRBJ2-1
len: 15
d_gene: -
abundance: many
CDR3aa: CATSDLQGFYNEQFF
CDR3nt: TGTGCCACCAGTGATTTGCAGGGGTTCTACAATGAGCAGTTCTTC

v_gene: TRBV6-5
j_gene: TRBJ1-2
len: 13
d_gene: TRBD1
abundance: many
CDR3aa: CASSYGDRAGYTF
CDR3nt: TGTGCCAGCAGTTACGGGGACAGGGCGGGCTACACCTTC

v_gene: TRBV4-2
j_gene: TRBJ2-3
len: 15
d_gene: -
abundance: -
CDR3aa: CASSQRLLGSGTQYF
CDR3nt: TGTGCCAGCAGCCAAAGGTTGTTGGGTTCTGGTACGCAGTATTTT

v_gene: TRBV4-2
j_gene: TRBJ1-1
len: 14
d_gene: TRBD1
abundance: few
CDR3aa: CASSQGDSHTEAFF
CDR3nt: TGTGCCAGCAGCCAAGGGGACAGCCACACTGAAGCTTTCTTT

v_gene: TRBV12-3/TRBV12-4
j_gene: TRBJ2-1
len: 14
d_gene: -
abundance: many
CDR3aa: CASSLNEAKGEQFF
CDR3nt: TGTGCCAGCAGCCTTAATGAAGCTAAAGGTGAGCAGTTCTTC

v_gene: TRBV4-1
j_gene: TRBJ1-4
len: 17
d_gene: TRBD1
abundance: few
CDR3aa: CASSLDGVGQGIEKLFF
CDR3nt: TGCGCCAGCAGCCTAGATGGAGTGGGACAGGGCATCGAAAAACTGTTTTTT

v_gene: TRBV3-1
j_gene: TRBJ2-3
len: 15
d_gene: TRBD2
abundance: many
CDR3aa: CASSQKAGETDTQYF
CDR3nt: TGTGCCAGCAGCCAAAAAGCGGGAGAGACAGATACGCAGTATTTT

v_gene: TRBV12-3/TRBV12-4
j_gene: TRBJ1-4
len: 16
d_gene: -
abundance: many
CDR3aa: CASSLGPKDPHEKLFF
CDR3nt: TGTGCCAGCAGTTTAGGTCCCAAGGATCCCCATGAAAAACTGTTTTTT

v_gene: TRBV6-1
j_gene: TRBJ2-2
len: 15
d_gene: -
abundance: many
CDR3aa: CASSESTANTGELFF
CDR3nt: TGTGCCAGCAGTGAATCTACCGCGAACACCGGGGAGCTGTTTTTT

v_gene: TRBV12-3/TRBV12-4
j_gene: TRBJ2-4
len: 16
d_gene: -
abundance: few
CDR3aa: CAGSLAAWGAKNIQYF
CDR3nt: TGTGCCGGCAGTTTAGCGGCGTGGGGGGCCAAAAACATTCAGTACTTC

v_gene: TRBV24-1
j_gene: TRBJ2-3
len: 16
d_gene: -
abundance: -
CDR3aa: CATSQTRGAGQDTQYF
CDR3nt: TGTGCCACCAGCCAAACTAGGGGGGCGGGTCAAGATACGCAGTATTTT

v_gene: TRBV29-1
j_gene: TRBJ1-4
len: 13
d_gene: -
abundance: -
CDR3aa: CSVDWTASGKLFF
CDR3nt: TGCAGCGTTGACTGGACCGCTTCCGGAAAACTGTTTTTT

v_gene: TRBV19
j_gene: TRBJ2-2
len: 13
d_gene: -
abundance: once
CDR3aa: CASRMIGAGGPFF
CDR3nt: TGTGCCAGCCGGATGATCGGCGCCGGGGGGCCGTTTTTT

v_gene: TRBV6-1
j_gene: TRBJ1-1
len: 15
d_gene: TRBD1
abundance: -
CDR3aa: CASSRRQGLNTEAFF
CDR3nt: TGTGCCAGCAGCAGGCGACAGGGTTTGAACACTGAAGCTTTCTTT

v_gene: TRBV30
j_gene: TRBJ2-7
len: 16
d_gene: TRBD2
abundance: -
CDR3aa: CAWSVRGGRESYEQYF
CDR3nt: TGTGCCTGGAGTGTACGGGGCGGGAGAGAATCCTACGAGCAGTACTTC

v_gene: TRBV4-1
j_gene: TRBJ2-7
len: 13
d_gene: -
abundance: -
CDR3aa: CASSQDRSYEQYF
CDR3nt: TGCGCCAGCAGCCAAGACAGGTCCTACGAGCAGTACTTC

v_gene: TRBV30
j_gene: TRBJ1-2
len: 12
d_gene: -
abundance: many
CDR3aa: CAWTAGVDGYTF
CDR3nt: TGTGCCTGGACCGCAGGGGTAGATGGCTACACCTTC

v_gene: TRBV4-2
j_gene: TRBJ2-5
len: 17
d_gene: -
abundance: few
CDR3aa: CASSQGGAAGFWETQYF
CDR3nt: TGTGCCAGCAGCCAAGGAGGGGCGGCGGGATTTTGGGAGACCCAGTACTTC

v_gene: TRBV7-9
j_gene: TRBJ2-7
len: 13
d_gene: -
abundance: few
CDR3aa: CASSSDPTYEQYF
CDR3nt: TGTGCCAGCAGCTCGGATCCGACCTACGAGCAGTACTTC

v_gene: TRBV9
j_gene: TRBJ2-1
len: 13
d_gene: TRBD2
abundance: -
CDR3aa: CASSGTSDNEQFF
CDR3nt: TGTGCCAGTTCCGGGACTAGCGACAATGAGCAGTTCTTC

v_gene: TRBV27
j_gene: TRBJ2-2
len: 16
d_gene: TRBD1
abundance: many
CDR3aa: CASSPTGTGLAGELFF
CDR3nt: TGTGCCAGCAGTCCAACCGGGACAGGGTTGGCCGGGGAGCTGTTTTTT

v_gene: TRBV6-1
j_gene: TRBJ1-5
len: 14
d_gene: TRBD1
abundance: -
CDR3aa: CASIDRERNQPQHF
CDR3nt: TGTGCCAGCATCGACAGGGAACGGAATCAGCCCCAGCATTTT

v_gene: TRBV11-2
j_gene: TRBJ2-3
len: 14
d_gene: -
abundance: many
CDR3aa: CASSLRPSTDTQYF
CDR3nt: TGTGCCAGCAGCCTAAGGCCCAGCACAGATACGCAGTATTTT

v_gene: TRBV9
j_gene: TRBJ2-1
len: 16
d_gene: TRBD2
abundance: -
CDR3aa: CASSVEASGSYNEQFF
CDR3nt: TGTGCCAGCAGCGTAGAAGCTAGCGGGTCCTACAATGAGCAGTTCTTC

v_gene: TRBV12-3/TRBV12-4
j_gene: TRBJ2-3
len: 15
d_gene: TRBD2
abundance: -
CDR3aa: CASRLSGRSTDTQYF
CDR3nt: TGTGCCAGCAGACTAAGCGGGAGGAGCACAGATACGCAGTATTTT

v_gene: TRBV18
j_gene: TRBJ1-4
len: 16
d_gene: -
abundance: many
CDR3aa: CASSLAPGRLNEKLFF
CDR3nt: TGTGCCAGCTCACTGGCACCGGGACGGCTTAATGAAAAACTGTTTTTT

v_gene: TRBV2
j_gene: TRBJ2-1
len: 14
d_gene: TRBD1
abundance: many
CDR3aa: CANYRGRGDNEQFF
CDR3nt: TGTGCCAACTACAGGGGGCGCGGGGACAATGAGCAGTTCTTC

v_gene: TRBV30
j_gene: TRBJ2-7
len: 11
d_gene: -
abundance: few
CDR3aa: CAWSVQYEQYF
CDR3nt: TGTGCCTGGAGTGTACAGTACGAGCAGTACTTC

v_gene: TRBV27
j_gene: TRBJ1-3
len: 16
d_gene: TRBD1
abundance: few
CDR3aa: CASKKAGGQSGNTIYF
CDR3nt: TGTGCCAGCAAAAAGGCTGGGGGACAGTCGGGAAACACCATATATTTT

v_gene: TRBV20-1
j_gene: TRBJ2-1
len: 16
d_gene: TRBD2
abundance: few
CDR3aa: CSAPSGTSGSLGEQFF
CDR3nt: TGCAGTGCTCCTTCCGGGACTAGCGGGAGTCTTGGTGAGCAGTTCTTC

v_gene: TRBV19
j_gene: TRBJ2-5
len: 14
d_gene: TRBD1
abundance: -
CDR3aa: CASSIGQGRETQYF
CDR3nt: TGTGCCAGTAGTATAGGACAGGGAAGGGAGACCCAGTACTTC

v_gene: TRBV5-1
j_gene: TRBJ2-3
len: 16
d_gene: -
abundance: few
CDR3aa: CASSSNSGLATDTQYF
CDR3nt: TGCGCCAGCAGCTCTAACAGCGGGCTAGCCACAGATACGCAGTATTTT

v_gene: TRBV30
j_gene: TRBJ1-6
len: 13
d_gene: -
abundance: many
CDR3aa: CAWTSSYNLPLHF
CDR3nt: TGTGCCTGGACGAGCTCCTATAATTTACCCCTCCACTTT

v_gene: TRBV7-9
j_gene: TRBJ1-2
len: 15
d_gene: TRBD1
abundance: few
CDR3aa: CASSLGDRKDYGYTF
CDR3nt: TGTGCCAGCAGCTTAGGGGACAGGAAGGACTATGGCTACACCTTC

v_gene: TRBV12-3/TRBV12-4
j_gene: TRBJ2-2
len: 13
d_gene: -
abundance: many
CDR3aa: CASSEQGSGELFF
CDR3nt: TGTGCCAGCAGTGAACAGGGTTCCGGGGAGCTGTTTTTT

v_gene: TRBV5-1
j_gene: TRBJ2-2
len: 13
d_gene: -
abundance: many
CDR3aa: CASSLERDGELFF
CDR3nt: TGCGCCAGCAGCTTGGAGAGAGACGGGGAGCTGTTTTTT

v_gene: TRBV9
j_gene: TRBJ1-1
len: 15
d_gene: -
abundance: many
CDR3aa: CASAPTELMNTEAFF
CDR3nt: TGTGCCAGTGCCCCTACAGAGCTCATGAACACTGAAGCTTTCTTT

v_gene: TRBV27
j_gene: TRBJ1-1
len: 14
d_gene: -
abundance: many
CDR3aa: CASSSITQNTEAFF
CDR3nt: TGTGCCAGCAGTTCAATAACACAGAACACTGAAGCTTTCTTT

v_gene: TRBV7-3
j_gene: TRBJ2-2
len: 18
d_gene: -
abundance: -
CDR3aa: CASSLKALGPSGTGELFF
CDR3nt: TGTGCCAGCAGCTTAAAGGCCTTAGGGCCCTCGGGGACCGGGGAGCTGTTTTTT

v_gene: TRBV7-9
j_gene: TRBJ2-1
len: 15
d_gene: TRBD2
abundance: -
CDR3aa: CASSLNGGLANEQFF
CDR3nt: TGTGCCAGCAGCTTAAATGGGGGACTAGCGAATGAGCAGTTCTTC

v_gene: TRBV6-1
j_gene: TRBJ2-7
len: 17
d_gene: TRBD1
abundance: few
CDR3aa: CASSPATGTKKGYEQYF
CDR3nt: TGTGCCAGCAGCCCCGCGACAGGGACGAAGAAGGGCTACGAGCAGTACTTC

v_gene: TRBV20-1
j_gene: TRBJ2-2
len: 14
d_gene: TRBD1
abundance: many
CDR3aa: CSASDRGNTGELFF
CDR3nt: TGCAGTGCTAGCGACAGGGGAAACACCGGGGAGCTGTTTTTT